The 20 T cell receptor beta chains below all came from one sample that was sequenced in a study of beta chain features in type 1 diabetes. The study reverse transcribed the entire isolated RNA, so it sequenced expressed TCRB transcripts. Repertoires were generated with immunoSEQ multiplex PCR, while TCRdb's copy carries only in-frame clones and drops some. The sample yields about 900,000 clones, 15% to 20% seen once. The sample taken for sequencing was naive CD4+ T cells from blood. These receptors originate from a woman between 18 and 29 years old in good health.

In its sample, this clone was seen a few times. This chain uses TRBV5-4 with TRBJ2-3; 7 bases agree with TRBD1. CDR3 length: 16 amino acids. J was trimmed by 0 bases and V by 4 bases; bases with no gene match: 8. Germline V CDR1 and CDR2: SGHNT, YYREEE (reference sequence). The CDR3 DNA reads as TGTGCCAGCAGCAAATTGGCGGACAGGAGCACAGATACGCAGTATTTT. Its translation: CASSKLADRSTDTQYF.

The rearrangement links TRBV11-2 to TRBJ2-1; the D is unclear. Germline V gene data show CDR1 as SGHAT and CDR2 as FQNNGV. The CDR3 totals 13 residues. V was cut by 1 base and J by 9 bases, with 10 bases left in between. CDR3 bases: TGTGCCAGCAGCTTAGTATCTCCATCTGAGCAGTTCTTC. Encoded protein: CASSLVSPSEQFF.

This clone was seen a handful of times. This chain links TRBV4-3 with TRBJ1-4; 10 nucleotides match TRBD1. The trim removed 3 bases at V and 7 bases at J, leaving 8 bases unmatched. The CDR3 loop spans 16 amino acids. Germline lookup yields CDR1 LGHNA and CDR2 YSLEER. The chain's CDR3 is CASSHAIGTGVEKLFF. The CDR3 DNA reads TGCGCCAGCAGCCACGCCATCGGGACAGGGGTTGAAAAACTGTTTTTT.

This clone was recorded a few times. The V call is TRBV2, the J call TRBJ2-5, with D possibly being TRBD1 or TRBD2 (5 bases each). With 0 bases removed from V and 4 bases from J, the gap between germline ends came to 12 bases. This CDR3 has 15 amino acids. Germline V gene sequence: CDR1 SNHLY, CDR2 FYNNEI. Here the CDR3 reads CASSEAGGVGETQYF. The DNA of the CDR3 is TGTGCCAGCAGTGAAGCTGGGGGAGTGGGAGAGACCCAGTACTTC.

The rearrangement uses TRBV6-5 and TRBJ2-1; TRBD2 is a possible D gene (5 bases). This CDR3 has 13 amino acids. The germline V gene has CDR1 MNHEY and CDR2 SVGAGI. The V gene lost 5 bases and the J gene lost 12 bases, with 17 bases spanning the gap. CDR3 sequence: CASSPARGIWQFF. CDR3 bases: TGTGCCAGCAGTCCAGCCCGAGGGATTTGGCAGTTCTTC.

This clone was detected only a few times. The genes are TRBV7-9 and TRBJ1-1; D not certain. The germline V gene encodes CDR1 SEHNR and CDR2 FQNEAQ (reference sequence). The CDR3 spans 14 residues. Trimming left V 5 bases short and J 1 base short, with 11 bases between. As DNA, the CDR3 is TGTGCCAGCAGCCCATTGACACAGAACACTGAAGCTTTCTTT. It translates to CASSPLTQNTEAFF. The whole variable domain, remainder taken from reference TRBV7-9 and TRBJ1-1, is DTGVSQNPRHKITKRGQNVTFRCDPISEHNRLYWYRQTLGQGPEFLTYFQNEAQLEKSRLLSDRFSAERPKGSFSTLEIQRTEQGDSAMYLCASSPLTQNTEAFFGQGTRLTVV.

This clone was observed a few times. The chain joins TRBV19 to TRBJ2-1; 7 nucleotides line up with TRBD1. This CDR3 contains 15 residues. Germline V CDR1 and CDR2: LNHDA, SQIVND (reference sequence). Unmatched junction bases numbered 5, after V lost 5 bases and J lost 1 base. The CDR3 coding sequence is TGTGCCAGTAGTCTCACAGGGGATTCCTACAATGAGCAGTTCTTC. This gives the protein CASSLTGDSYNEQFF.

V and J are TRBV11-3 and TRBJ2-5; D is possibly TRBD1 (6 bases). This CDR3 is 14 amino acids long. Per germline, CDR1 SGHNT and CDR2 YENEEA. With 0 bases removed from V and 9 bases from J, the gap between germline ends came to 14 bases. CDR3 DNA: TGTGCCAGCAGCTTAGACGGACAGTTTGCCCCCCAGTACTTC. Protein: CASSLDGQFAPQYF.

In its sample, this clone was seen once. The V and J genes are TRBV28 and TRBJ2-5, with 9 positions matching TRBD2. The junction had 4 bases not matched to a gene; V was cut back by 3 bases and J by 2 bases. The CDR3 has 15 amino acids. Per germline, CDR1 MDHEN and CDR2 SYDVKM. CDR3 nucleotides: TGTGCCAGCAGTTTTGTGCGGGGGGGACAAGAGACCCAGTACTTC. Translation gives CASSFVRGGQETQYF.

The table lists this clone with a few counts. The chain links TRBV5-1 to TRBJ2-1; 8 positions agree with TRBD2. The CDR3 has 15 residues. With 0 bases clipped from V and 7 bases from J, the junction kept 6 bases outside the gene matches. The germline V gene has CDR1 SGHRS and CDR2 YFSETQ. CDR3 bases: TGCGCCAGCAGCTTGGTTAGCGGGATGAAAAATGAGCAGTTCTTC. It codes for CASSLVSGMKNEQFF.

This clone has a handful of counts. The chain uses TRBV6-5 and TRBJ2-3; 7 bases align to TRBD2. The junction had 7 bases not matched to a gene; V was cut back by 4 bases and J by 3 bases. Germline V lookup: CDR1 MNHEY, CDR2 SVGAGI. The CDR3 extends over 15 amino acids. Here the CDR3 DNA reads TGTGCCAGCAGTTGGAGGGTGGGAGGGACAGATACGCAGTATTTT. It translates to CASSWRVGGTDTQYF.

This rearrangement joins TRBV5-8 to TRBJ1-2; D remains ambiguous. From germline, CDR1 is SGHTS and CDR2 YDEGEE. The V end lost 7 bases, the J end lost 2 bases, and 15 bases lay between the germline ends. CDR3 length: 14 residues. The CDR3 DNA follows: TGTGCCAGCGTAGACTTCGGGAAGAACTATGGCTACACCTTC. This gives the protein CASVDFGKNYGYTF.

The rearrangement uses TRBV21-1 and TRBJ2-7; TRBD1 reflects the table's D call only, with no check against the DNA. TRBV21-1 is listed as a pseudogene. The CDR3 is made up of 11 amino acids. CDR3 DNA sequence: TGTGCCAGCAGCACCCGACAGTTGTGGTACTTC. Translating gives CASSTRQLWYF.

This clone was seen a few times. The gene calls are TRBV11-2 and TRBJ2-1; D ambiguous. V was trimmed by 3 bases and J by 3 bases, leaving 9 bases between them. The CDR3 has 14 amino acids. Germline lookup yields CDR1 SGHAT and CDR2 FQNNGV. In DNA form, the CDR3 reads TGTGCCAGCAGCTTTGCAGGAATCTACAATGAGCAGTTCTTC. It codes for CASSFAGIYNEQFF.

This clone was counted only a few times. The chain carries TRBV2 and TRBJ2-2; 13 positions match TRBD2. J lost 5 bases, V lost 6 bases, and 3 bases had no gene match. There are 15 residues in the CDR3. CDR1 and CDR2 (germline): SNHLY, FYNNEI. This CDR3 reads CASRGGLAGTGELFF. CDR3 nucleotides: TGTGCCAGCAGGGGGGGACTAGCGGGAACCGGGGAGCTGTTTTTT.

This clone has more than one count but fewer than ten. The CDR3 nucleotides are TGTGCCAGCAGCTTTTCGGGGTACACTGAAGCTTTCTTT. It translates to CASSFSGYTEAFF. The chain combines TRBV7-2 with TRBJ1-1; D gene unclear. Germline CDR1 SGHTA, CDR2 FQGNSA. The CDR3 loop spans 13 amino acids. The V and J ends lost 3 bases and 3 bases respectively, with 8 bases between them.

This sequence joins TRBV7-6 and TRBJ2-7, with TRBD1 identical over 10 bases. Trimming took 5 bases from V and 4 from J; bases not matched to a gene: 5. The CDR3 is made up of 14 amino acids. Germline V CDR1 and CDR2: SGHVS, FNYEAQ. CDR3 amino acids: CASSTTGGLYEQYF. CDR3 DNA sequence: TGTGCCAGCAGCACGACAGGGGGCTTGTACGAGCAGTACTTC. Complete variable domain (other parts from reference TRBV7-6 and TRBJ2-7): GAGVSQSPRYKVTKRGQDVALRCDPISGHVSLYWYRQALGQGPEFLTYFNYEAQQDKSGLPNDRFSAERPEGSISTLTIQRTEQRDSAMYRCASSTTGGLYEQYFGPGTRLTVT.

There are a few counts of this clone. The chain combines TRBV5-8 with TRBJ2-7; D remains ambiguous. CDR1 and CDR2 from the germline V gene are SGHTS and YDEGEE. The CDR3 length is 14 residues. The V and J ends lost 1 base and 0 bases respectively, with 8 bases between them. The CDR3 sequence is CASSLRAVSYEQYF. Here the CDR3 DNA reads TGTGCCAGCAGCTTGCGGGCTGTCTCCTACGAGCAGTACTTC.

This clone was recorded a few times. The gene calls are TRBV4-2 and TRBJ2-7; 13 nucleotides match TRBD2. The CDR3 runs to 15 residues. Germline CDR1 LGHNA, CDR2 YNFKEQ. Trimming took 5 bases from V and 5 from J; bases not matched to a gene: 6. For the CDR3, the DNA is TGTGCCAGCAGCAGGGGGACTAGCGGGAAGAACGAGCAGTACTTC. As protein: CASSRGTSGKNEQYF.

This clone was counted a few times. The rearrangement uses TRBV20-1 and TRBJ1-1, with D tentatively TRBD1 (5 bases). This CDR3 region has 11 residues. Germline CDR1 DFQATT, CDR2 SNEGSKA (reference sequence). Between the trimmed V and J ends, which lost 6 bases and 8 bases, there was a span of 13 bases. The CDR3 reads CSASRDGEAFF. As DNA, the CDR3 is TGCAGTGCCAGCAGGGACGGAGAAGCTTTCTTT.